A selection of T cell receptor beta chains follows, all from one sample in a study of T-cell memory formation after mild COVID-19. TCRdb re-analysed the 5' RACE reads in MiXCR, keeping a single row per CDR3 protein. The top ten hold 35% to 50% of the sample, which has about 110,000 distinct CDR3 sequences, 14% seen once. The source material was PBMCs or a T cell subset sorted from them (not recorded which). These receptors originate from a man aged 18 to 35 who had mild COVID-19 (a few samples of this study predate the infection). Cell type and time point are not known. The CDR3 runs from the conserved cysteine through the conserved F or W. The D gene is left open where the match is weak. Expanded clones get a size class; other rows say once, few or many, or leave the size out.

size | J | D | V | DNA | CDR3
few | TRBJ2-7 | . | TRBV6-2/TRBV6-3 | TGTGCCAGCAGAACCGGGACATGGACGAAAGGGCAGTACTTC | CASRTGTWTKGQYF
. | TRBJ1-1 | TRBD1 | TRBV29-1 | TGCAGCGTTGTAAGGACAGGGGAGGGCGAAGCTTTCTTT | CSVVRTGEGEAFF
few | TRBJ1-1 | . | TRBV4-3 | TGCGCCAGCAGCCAAGCAGGGGCTAAGAACACTGAAGCTTTCTTT | CASSQAGAKNTEAFF
few | TRBJ2-7 | . | TRBV9 | TGTGCCAGCAGCGTAGACGGGGCGCGGGAGCAGTACTTC | CASSVDGAREQYF
few | TRBJ2-1 | . | TRBV5-5 | TGTGCCAGCAGAGATCCGAACGGTGTGAGGATTCGGTTCTTC | CASRDPNGVRIRFF
. | TRBJ1-6 | TRBD1 | TRBV7-8 | TGTGCCAGCAGCTTCGCCGGACAGGGAAATTCACCCCTCCACTTT | CASSFAGQGNSPLHF
few | TRBJ2-6 | TRBD1 | TRBV19 | TGTGCCAGTAGTATAAGGGACAGCTCTGGGGCCAACGTCCTGACTTTC | CASSIRDSSGANVLTF
. | TRBJ1-3 | TRBD1 | TRBV4-3 | TGCGCCAGCAGCCAAGGCCTAGGGGGCGAAAACACCATATATTTT | CASSQGLGGENTIYF
. | TRBJ2-2 | TRBD1 | TRBV15 | TGTGCCACCAGCAGTTTAGGGACAGGGTTTTATGTGACCGGGGAGCTGTTTTTT | CATSSLGTGFYVTGELFF
few | TRBJ1-2 | . | TRBV27 | TGTGCCAGCAGTCCGGAAGGACGGCTCTATGGCTACACCTTC | CASSPEGRLYGYTF
. | TRBJ2-5 | . | TRBV11-2 | TGTGCCAGCAGCTTAGTACCCGAGACCCAGTACTTC | CASSLVPETQYF
many | TRBJ2-2 | TRBD2 | TRBV6-4 | TGTGCCAGCAGTGGACTAGCGGGGAACACCGGGGAGCTGTTTTTT | CASSGLAGNTGELFF
once | TRBJ2-1 | . | TRBV6-5 | TGTGCCAGCAAAGGACAGAAGCAGTTCTTC | CASKGQKQFF
few | TRBJ2-1 | . | TRBV11-1 | TGTGCCAGCAGCTTTTTCCGGAGCCCCAACAATGAGCAGTTCTTC | CASSFFRSPNNEQFF
few | TRBJ2-7 | . | TRBV29-1 | TGCAGCGTTATTGCGCAGGGCTACGAGCAGTACTTC | CSVIAQGYEQYF
few | TRBJ2-2 | . | TRBV4-2 | TGTGCCAGCAGCCAAGATCGTTCAGTGATGAGGGAGCTGTTTTTT | CASSQDRSVMRELFF
. | TRBJ2-4 | . | TRBV9 | TGTGCCAGCAGCGTAGGAAGGGATGGGGACATTCAGTACTTC | CASSVGRDGDIQYF
many | TRBJ2-1 | TRBD1 | TRBV5-1 | TGCGCCAGCAGCTGGGACCGACAGGGGGCCCCCTACAATGAGCAGTTCTTC | CASSWDRQGAPYNEQFF